The sequence of this TCR beta chain was determined in a study of blood T cell repertoires in COVID-19 (TCRdb year 2020). Describing the broader study: Samples from collaborators originated in the United States, Italy and Spain and spanned both the acute and convalescent phases of COVID-19. The material from the prospective study consisted of cDNA or gDNA derived from T cells, B-cell-depleted T cells, or PBMCs. Sample metadata almost always included a de-identified subject ID, COVID-19 status, age in years and sex. Subjects who had been exposed to COVID-19, were actively infected with it, or had recovered from it provided the deeply sampled blood TCRbeta repertoires that made up the dataset. The repertoires were made available in a free public database intended to serve as a resource for research on the immune response to SARS-CoV-2. Where HLA class I and class II types were available, the types were taken from metadata supplied by the sample provider, not from assay-based typing. The samples were drawn from two sources: the first 160 participants of the ongoing ImmuneRACE study, and 1,254 subjects contributed by 6 global collaborators.

The CDR3 goes from the cysteine to the phenylalanine over 13 residues. CDR3 DNA is the only sequence kept; it has 39 bases, read in frame from the first base. The germline V gene encodes CDR1 SGDLS and CDR2 YYNGEE. After removal of 3 bases from V and 8 bases from J, the junction retains 8 bases not matched to a gene. Each collaborating institution followed its own protocols to collect whole blood in K2EDTA tubes. For TCRbeta analysis, collaborators shipped samples in one of three forms: frozen whole blood, isolated PBMCs, or DNA extracted from either of those sample types. TCRbeta CDR3 regions were amplified from genomic DNA by means of the immunoSEQ Assay, a bias-controlled multiplex PCR. Per the source publication's procedure: The number of nucleated cells in each sample was estimated by amplification of reference gene primers within the assay. To quantify the absolute abundance of each unique TCRbeta CDR3 rearrangement, sequence reads were collapsed and filtered. For each sample, productive Simpson clonality was calculated as the square root of Simpson's diversity index across productive rearrangements. TCRdb took this table from immuneACCESS and kept in-frame rearrangements with V and J called. Such tables lack part of the clones; where checked against another copy, unresolved V genes explain under half of the gap, and the rest is unexplained. That table is the source of V, J and clone size, and D and trimming were worked out from the DNA. In all, the sample holds tens of thousands of clones, and around 83% of those were seen once. Roughly 6.8% of the sample goes to the ten largest clones.

Beyond this particular receptor, the publication reports: The quantity of clinical and demographic metadata differed by source and by participant and was supplied without curation.

This clone showed up just once. The specificity of this receptor is unknown. There are no base qualities to consult, and no much larger clone falls within one base. The specimen sequenced was peripheral blood. This TCR was sampled from a human donor in a cohort sampled during active COVID-19. In this chain, TRBV9 is recombined with TRBJ2-7, and 7 junction bases match TRBD2. Here is the DNA: TGTGCCAGCAGCGCACAGAGGGAGGGGAAGCAGTACTTC. Its protein product is CASSAQREGKQYF.